Listed below are T cell receptor beta chains from one sample, sequenced in a study of blood T cells in healthy people across ages. TCRdb re-called the 5' RACE reads with MiXCR, one entry per CDR3 protein. The sample consists of more than 450,000 distinct CDR3 sequences, about 25% of them appearing once. These data also featured in a second study, about T cells of mothers and their children.

Material: blood. These receptors were collected from a boy aged 2 to 10 in good health. The CDR3 runs from the conserved cysteine through the conserved F or W. A D gene is named only where the DNA matches it firmly.

J	V	D	CDR3
TRBJ1-2	TRBV30	-	CAWSGPPTGTSYGYTF
TRBJ2-2	TRBV7-9	-	CASSPPDRLTGELFF
TRBJ2-5	TRBV7-9	TRBD2	CASSPRTSLQETQYF
TRBJ1-2	TRBV6-1	-	CASSEWGANYGYTF
TRBJ2-7	TRBV20-1	-	CSARQRGRGHYEQYF
TRBJ2-1	TRBV12-3/TRBV12-4	TRBD2	CASSLALAGGVEQFF
TRBJ2-5	TRBV5-1	TRBD1	CASSLGQSYDRQYF
TRBJ2-3	TRBV14	-	CASSQDPATDTQYF
TRBJ1-1	TRBV5-1	TRBD1	CASSLLPGTGAEAFF
TRBJ2-5	TRBV12-3/TRBV12-4	-	CASTGGLRKETQYF
TRBJ1-3	TRBV29-1	-	CSVVDGYSGNTIYF
TRBJ2-6	TRBV10-3	-	CAIGSDNSGANVLTF
TRBJ1-2	TRBV12-5	-	CASGFEGGGQSYGYTF
TRBJ2-1	TRBV7-9	-	CASSLPGVGDEQFF
TRBJ2-2	TRBV29-1	TRBD1	CSVGVRDRVNTGELFF
TRBJ1-2	TRBV7-2	-	CASSPRMVGYTF
TRBJ2-7	TRBV7-9	-	CASSSPREDLSYEQYF
TRBJ1-2	TRBV7-6	-	CASSPGAGEVYTF
TRBJ1-2	TRBV7-8	TRBD1	CASSLQGDQPYGYTF
TRBJ2-1	TRBV10-3	-	CAISEGSGASGNEQFF
TRBJ2-5	TRBV7-2	-	CASSPDGGQETQYF
TRBJ1-3	TRBV5-1	-	CASGTGTSGNTIYF
TRBJ1-6	TRBV2	-	CASRTTGQRGSPLHF
TRBJ2-7	TRBV28	-	CASSPFTGDYEQYF
TRBJ2-7	TRBV7-8	TRBD1	CASSLDPGTDSYEQYF
TRBJ2-5	TRBV2	-	CASNRDQETQYF
TRBJ2-7	TRBV5-1	TRBD1	CASSSGTGSYEQYF
TRBJ2-5	TRBV18	TRBD1	CASSPRTGNGETQYF
TRBJ2-7	TRBV7-6	TRBD2	CASSGIAGGFEQYF
TRBJ2-7	TRBV28	-	CASSELRGGRNYEQYF
TRBJ2-7	TRBV20-1	-	CSADKSGYEQYF
TRBJ2-3	TRBV9	TRBD2	CASRVLAEDTDTQYF
TRBJ1-6	TRBV4-1	-	CASSQSWASSYNSPLHF
TRBJ2-1	TRBV7-9	-	CASSHRGTSSNQFF
TRBJ2-1	TRBV12-3/TRBV12-4	-	CASSLLVGILNEQFF
TRBJ2-2	TRBV29-1	-	CSVLIAQAGELFF
TRBJ1-1	TRBV5-5	-	CASSLGPRAGPMNTEAFF
TRBJ1-2	TRBV27	-	CASSFGRDRSGYTF
TRBJ2-2	TRBV4-1	-	CASSPAEVAANTGELFF
TRBJ2-5	TRBV12-3/TRBV12-4	-	CASSLEGARQETQYF
TRBJ2-3	TRBV6-6	-	CASSYSTIDRSFTQYF
TRBJ2-3	TRBV20-1	-	CSARPGSTSTDTQYF